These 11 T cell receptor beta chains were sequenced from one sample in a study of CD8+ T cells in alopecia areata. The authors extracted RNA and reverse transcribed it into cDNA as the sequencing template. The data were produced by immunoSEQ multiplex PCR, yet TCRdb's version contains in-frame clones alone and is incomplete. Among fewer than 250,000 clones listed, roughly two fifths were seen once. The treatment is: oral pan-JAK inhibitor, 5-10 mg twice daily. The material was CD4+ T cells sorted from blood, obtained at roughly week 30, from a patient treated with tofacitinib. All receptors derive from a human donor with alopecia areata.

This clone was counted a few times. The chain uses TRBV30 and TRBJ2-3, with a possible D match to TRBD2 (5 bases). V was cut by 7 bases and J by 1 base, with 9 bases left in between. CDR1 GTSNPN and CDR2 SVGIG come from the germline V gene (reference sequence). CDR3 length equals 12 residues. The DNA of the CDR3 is TGTGCCTCTCTGCGGGGCACAGATACGCAGTATTTT. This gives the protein CASLRGTDTQYF.

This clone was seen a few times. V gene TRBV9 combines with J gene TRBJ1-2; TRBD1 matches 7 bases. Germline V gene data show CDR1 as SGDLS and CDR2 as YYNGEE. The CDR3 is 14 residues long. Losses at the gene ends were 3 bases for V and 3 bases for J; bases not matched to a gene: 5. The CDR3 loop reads CASSATGTDYGYTF. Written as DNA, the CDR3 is TGTGCCAGCAGCGCCACCGGGACAGACTATGGCTACACCTTC. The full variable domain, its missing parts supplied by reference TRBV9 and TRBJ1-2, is DSGVTQTPKHLITATGQRVTLRCSPRSGDLSVYWYQQSLDQGLQFLIQYYNGEERAKGNILERFSAQQFPDLHSELNLSSLELGDSALYFCASSATGTDYGYTFGSGTRLTVV.

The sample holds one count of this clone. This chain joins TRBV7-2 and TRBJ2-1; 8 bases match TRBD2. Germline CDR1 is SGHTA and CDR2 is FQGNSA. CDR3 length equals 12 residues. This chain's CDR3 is CASGGRYNEQFF. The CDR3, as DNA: TGTGCTTCGGGAGGGCGGTACAATGAGCAGTTCTTC. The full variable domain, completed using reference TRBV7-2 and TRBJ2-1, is GAGVSQSPSNKVTEKGKDVELRCDPISGHTALYWYRQSLGQGLEFLIYFQGNSAPDKSGLPSDRFSAERTGGSVSTLTIQRTQQEDSAVYLCASGGRYNEQFFGPGTRLTVL.

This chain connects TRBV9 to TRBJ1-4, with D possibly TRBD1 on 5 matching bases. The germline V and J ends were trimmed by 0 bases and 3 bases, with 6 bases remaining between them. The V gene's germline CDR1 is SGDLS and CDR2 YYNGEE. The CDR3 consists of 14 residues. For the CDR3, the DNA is TGTGCCAGCAGCGTAGGGGGGGCTAATGAAAAACTGTTTTTT. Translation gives CASSVGGANEKLFF.

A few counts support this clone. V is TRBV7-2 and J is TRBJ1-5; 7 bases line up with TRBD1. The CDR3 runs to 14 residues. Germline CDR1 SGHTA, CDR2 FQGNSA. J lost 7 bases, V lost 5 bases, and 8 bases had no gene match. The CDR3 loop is CASSISGTVQPQHF. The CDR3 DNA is TGTGCCAGCAGCATATCCGGGACAGTCCAGCCCCAGCATTTT.

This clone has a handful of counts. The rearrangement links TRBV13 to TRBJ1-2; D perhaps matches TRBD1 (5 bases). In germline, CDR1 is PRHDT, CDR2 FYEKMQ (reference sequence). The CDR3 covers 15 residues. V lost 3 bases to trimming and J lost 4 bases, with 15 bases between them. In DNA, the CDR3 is TGTGCCAGCAGCTTGGGGTCGGCAGGGAGCTATGGCTACACCTTC. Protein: CASSLGSAGSYGYTF.

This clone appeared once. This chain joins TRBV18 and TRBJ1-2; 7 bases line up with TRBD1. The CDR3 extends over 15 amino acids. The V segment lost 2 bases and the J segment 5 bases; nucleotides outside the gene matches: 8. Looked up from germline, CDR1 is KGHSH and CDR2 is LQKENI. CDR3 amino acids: CASSPTTAGGYGYTF. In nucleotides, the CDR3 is TGTGCCAGCTCACCAACTACGGCAGGGGGGTATGGCTACACCTTC.

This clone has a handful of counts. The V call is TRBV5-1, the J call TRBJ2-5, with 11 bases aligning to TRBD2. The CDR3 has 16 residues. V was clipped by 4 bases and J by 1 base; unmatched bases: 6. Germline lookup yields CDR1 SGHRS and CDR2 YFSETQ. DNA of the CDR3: TGCGCCAGCAGCGCAGGGACTAGCGGACTCCAAGAGACCCAGTACTTC. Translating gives CASSAGTSGLQETQYF.

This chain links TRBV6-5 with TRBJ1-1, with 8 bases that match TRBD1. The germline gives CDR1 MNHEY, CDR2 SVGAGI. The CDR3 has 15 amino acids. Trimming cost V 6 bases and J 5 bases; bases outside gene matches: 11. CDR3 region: CASSSGQGGRTEAFF. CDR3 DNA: TGTGCCAGCAGCTCCGGACAGGGCGGTCGTACTGAAGCTTTCTTT.

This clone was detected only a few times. CDR3 nucleotides: TGCAGTGCCAGCCTGGAGGAGGGGGCTTTCTTT. Its translation is CSASLEEGAFF. V usage is TRBV20-1 and J usage is TRBJ1-1; TRBD1 is a possible D gene (5 bases). CDR3 length equals 11 residues. Germline CDR1 reads DFQATT; CDR2 reads SNEGSKA (reference sequence). V gave up 6 bases and J gave up 11 bases, with 16 bases separating them.

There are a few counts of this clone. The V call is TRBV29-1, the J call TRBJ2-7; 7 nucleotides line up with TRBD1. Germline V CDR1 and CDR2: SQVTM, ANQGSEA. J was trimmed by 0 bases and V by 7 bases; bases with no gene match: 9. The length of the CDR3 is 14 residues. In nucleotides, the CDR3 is TGCAGCGCTCCCGGGACAGAAATCTCCTACGAGCAGTACTTC. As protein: CSAPGTEISYEQYF.